This T cell receptor beta chain was captured in a study of human T cells and chemical hapten exposure. Looking at the study overall: Minor pooled library volume differences mainly drove per-sample TCR yield variation.

TCRdb ran MiXCR on the RACE reads and lists one entry per CDR3 protein. The sample contains over 85,000 distinct CDR3 sequences, about 9.3% of which appear only once. This clonotype was picked up a small number of times. Described time point: patch test 2, 6 weeks after DPC sensitization. Sample treatment: therapeutic diphenylcyclopropenone sensitization with weekly scalp DPC. This sequence was found in a woman between 40 and 50 years old with alopecia areata. Some clones in this sample may be carry-over from other donors' samples. Material: whole blood, obtained in connection with sensitization to the hapten diphenylcyclopropenone (DPC).

In DNA form, the CDR3 reads TGTGCCAGCAGTTTCGGCCCGGGGAACACTGAAGCTTTCTTT. Translation: CASSFGPGNTEAFF. J is TRBJ1-1 and V is TRBV12-3 or TRBV12-4; no clear D. This CDR3 comprises 14 residues. V gave up 3 bases and J gave up 1 base, with 9 bases separating them.